This T cell receptor (beta chain) was recovered during a study of CD8+ T cells in alopecia areata. Study as a whole: For 6 to 18 months, tofacitinib was taken, and 6 months off drug followed. Percent of scalp involved defined treated patients' severity scores.

This CDR3 has 17 residues. Trimming pared 1 base from V and 5 bases from J, leaving 18 bases between. The germline gives CDR1 SGHVS, CDR2 FQNEAQ. Described treatment: oral pan-JAK inhibitor, 5-10 mg twice daily. Lesional scalp punch biopsies and peripheral blood were collected from alopecia areata patients. Cell sorting was applied to PBMCs, and CD4+ and CD8+ T cells were collected. Extracted from the samples, RNA was reverse transcribed into cDNA to serve as the sequencing template. Repertoires were generated with immunoSEQ multiplex PCR, while TCRdb's copy carries only in-frame clones and drops some. The table lists about 140,000 clones, roughly four fifths of them singletons.

The sample here was CD8+ T cells sorted from blood, taken at week 4, from a patient treated with tofacitinib. This TCR was recovered from a human donor with alopecia areata. The chain joins TRBV7-8 to TRBJ2-1, with D hard to call. The CDR3 sequence: CASSLDQRLDLHNEQFF. Here the CDR3 DNA reads TGTGCCAGCAGCTTAGATCAACGTCTAGACCTCCACAATGAGCAGTTCTTC.